This note documents a single T cell receptor beta chain sequence. This entry belongs to a study of cytomegalovirus exposure and HLA in healthy donors. The PCR had 60 Vbeta and 13 Jbeta primers. Measured with immunoSEQ multiplex PCR; TCRdb has only the in-frame clones, and not every one. The repertoire includes 100,000 to 150,000 clones, 75% to 85% of them detected once, and around 8.5% sits in the top ten. The sequence was collected from a woman aged 45-60 years in good health and CMV-seropositive. The sample taken for sequencing was PBMCs.

CDR3 amino acids: CASSRGRDRGETQYF. The CDR3 region has the DNA TGTGCCAGCAGCCGCGGGAGAGACAGGGGAGAGACCCAGTACTTC. The rearrangement uses TRBV5-8 and TRBJ2-5; D possibly corresponds to TRBD1 (8 bases). Trimming left V 4 bases short and J 4 bases short, with 17 bases between. The CDR3 consists of 15 residues. In germline, CDR1 is SGHTS, CDR2 YDEGEE.